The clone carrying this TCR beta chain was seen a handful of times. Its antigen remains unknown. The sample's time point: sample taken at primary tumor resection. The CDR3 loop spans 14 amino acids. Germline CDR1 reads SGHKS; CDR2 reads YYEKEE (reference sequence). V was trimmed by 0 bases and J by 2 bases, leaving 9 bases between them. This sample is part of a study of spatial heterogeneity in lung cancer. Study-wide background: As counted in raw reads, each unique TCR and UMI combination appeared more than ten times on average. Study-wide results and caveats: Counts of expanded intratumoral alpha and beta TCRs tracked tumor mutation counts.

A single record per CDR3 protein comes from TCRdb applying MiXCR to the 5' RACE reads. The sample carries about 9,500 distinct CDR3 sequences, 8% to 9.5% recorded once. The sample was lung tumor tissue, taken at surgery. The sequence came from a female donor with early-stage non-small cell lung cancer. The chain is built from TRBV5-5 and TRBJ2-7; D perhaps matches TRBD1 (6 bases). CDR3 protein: CASSLARGTYEQYF. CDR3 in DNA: TGTGCCAGCAGCTTGGCCAGGGGAACCTACGAGCAGTACTTC.